These T cell receptor beta chains were read from a single sample in a study of patients and donors after allogeneic stem cell transplantation. TCRdb passed the RT-PCR reads through MiXCR, listing each CDR3 protein once. The table shows some 880,000 distinct CDR3 sequences, with roughly 18% occurring only once. The sample consisted of blood, either unsorted or a sorted T cell fraction (not recorded which). The receptor source for this set is a human donor who was either an allogeneic HSCT recipient or a stem cell or donor lymphocyte infusion donor (not recorded which). It is not recorded whose cells these are; they may come from a transplant donor. Each CDR3 is given with its conserved first and last residue. Each record gives: clone size, J gene, D gene, V gene, CDR3 protein, CDR3 DNA. D genes are given only for firm matches. Only part of the rows carry a size: once, few, many, or a class if the clone is expanded.

>NA|TRBJ1-1|NA|TRBV25-1
CASTHGTVNTEAFF
TGTGCCAGCACTCACGGGACGGTGAACACTGAAGCTTTCTTT
>NA|TRBJ2-3|TRBD2|TRBV7-6
CASSQKIAGPTTDTQYF
TGTGCCAGCAGCCAAAAAATAGCGGGGCCCACCACAGATACGCAGTATTTT
>few|TRBJ1-4|NA|TRBV12-3/TRBV12-4
CASRDPNEKLFF
TGTGCCAGCAGGGACCCTAATGAAAAACTGTTTTTT
>NA|TRBJ1-1|TRBD1|TRBV2
CASSYRGGGTEAFF
TGTGCCAGCAGCTACAGGGGGGGCGGCACTGAAGCTTTCTTT
>NA|TRBJ2-1|NA|TRBV6-1
CASTKQRVGNNEQFF
TGTGCCAGCACTAAACAGCGGGTGGGAAACAATGAGCAGTTCTTC
>NA|TRBJ1-6|NA|TRBV7-2
CASSYGQYNSPLHF
TGTGCCAGCAGCTACGGACAGTATAATTCACCCCTCCACTTT
>NA|TRBJ1-2|NA|TRBV4-2
CASSQDKDFYYGYTF
TGTGCCAGCAGCCAAGATAAGGATTTTTACTATGGCTACACCTTC
>few|TRBJ1-1|NA|TRBV18
CASSEGMGTEAFF
TGTGCCAGCTCAGAAGGTATGGGGACTGAAGCTTTCTTT
>few|TRBJ2-1|NA|TRBV7-9
CASSWIGAAYNEQFF
TGTGCCAGCAGCTGGATTGGGGCAGCCTACAATGAGCAGTTCTTC
>NA|TRBJ2-3|NA|TRBV20-1
CSAHGNTDTQYF
TGCAGTGCTCACGGAAACACAGATACGCAGTATTTT
>many|TRBJ2-5|TRBD2|TRBV11-3
CASSLDGRAGETQYF
TGTGCCAGCAGCTTGGACGGGAGGGCCGGAGAGACCCAGTACTTC
>few|TRBJ1-1|NA|TRBV5-1
CASSLEAANTEAFF
TGCGCCAGCAGCTTGGAGGCAGCCAACACTGAAGCTTTCTTT
>few|TRBJ1-2|TRBD1|TRBV7-9
CASRGQGGTSYYGYTF
TGTGCCAGCAGAGGACAGGGAGGGACCTCTTACTATGGCTACACCTTC
>NA|TRBJ1-5|NA|TRBV20-1
CSARDPGRIYQPQHF
TGCAGTGCTAGAGATCCGGGACGGATTTATCAGCCCCAGCATTTT
>NA|TRBJ2-1|TRBD2|TRBV30
CAWSLAGGSNEQFF
TGTGCCTGGAGCCTAGCGGGAGGTAGCAATGAGCAGTTCTTC
>NA|TRBJ2-6|TRBD1|TRBV29-1
CSVPNRGDAGANVLTF
TGCAGCGTTCCTAACAGGGGGGATGCTGGGGCCAACGTCCTGACTTTC
>NA|TRBJ2-2|NA|TRBV7-9
CASSLQYSGELFF
TGTGCCAGCAGCCTACAGTACTCCGGGGAGCTGTTTTTT
>few|TRBJ2-1|NA|TRBV9
CASSVAGVGEQFF
TGTGCCAGCAGCGTAGCGGGAGTAGGTGAGCAGTTCTTC
>few|TRBJ2-1|NA|TRBV6-2/TRBV6-3
CASSYRDQGGPFF
TGTGCCAGCAGTTACAGAGACCAGGGGGGCCCGTTCTTC
>NA|TRBJ1-5|NA|TRBV7-2
CASSSRGGGIQPQHF
TGTGCCAGCAGTTCCAGGGGTGGAGGGATTCAGCCCCAGCATTTT